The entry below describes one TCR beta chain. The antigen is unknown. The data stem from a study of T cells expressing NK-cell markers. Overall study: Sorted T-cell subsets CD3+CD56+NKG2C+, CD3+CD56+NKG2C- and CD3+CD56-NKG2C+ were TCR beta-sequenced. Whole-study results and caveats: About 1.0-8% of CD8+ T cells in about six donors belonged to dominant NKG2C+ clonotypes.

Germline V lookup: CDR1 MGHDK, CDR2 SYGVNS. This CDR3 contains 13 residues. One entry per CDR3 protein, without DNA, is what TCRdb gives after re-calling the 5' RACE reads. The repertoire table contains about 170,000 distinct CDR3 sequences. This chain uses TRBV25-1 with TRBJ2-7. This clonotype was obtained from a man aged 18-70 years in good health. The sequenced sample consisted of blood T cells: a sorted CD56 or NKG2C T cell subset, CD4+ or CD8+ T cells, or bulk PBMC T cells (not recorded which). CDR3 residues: CASSESNPYEQYF.